The entry below describes one TCR beta chain. TCRdb ran MiXCR on the RT-PCR reads and lists one entry per CDR3 protein. The sample has approximately 170,000 distinct CDR3 sequences, nearly 25% seen once. This specimen belongs to a study of patients and donors after allogeneic stem cell transplantation. This CDR3 region has 14 residues. The germline V gene encodes CDR1 MNHNS and CDR2 SASEGT. Trimming pared 7 bases from V and 10 bases from J, leaving 22 bases between. This clonotype was sampled from a human donor who was either an allogeneic HSCT recipient or a stem cell or donor lymphocyte infusion donor (not recorded which). It is not recorded whose cells these are; they may come from a transplant donor. The sequencing input was blood, either unsorted or a sorted T cell fraction (not recorded which). The chain has TRBV6-1 and TRBJ1-1; D might be TRBD1 (6 bases). CDR3 amino acids: CASTEGGPGFVAFF. CDR3 nucleotides: TGTGCCAGCACCGAAGGGGGGCCCGGTTTTGTAGCTTTCTTT.